This T cell receptor (beta chain) was retrieved from a study of blood T cell repertoires in COVID-19 (dated by TCRdb to about 2020). Background for the entire study: Samples covering the acute and convalescent phases of COVID-19 were provided by collaborators in the United States, Italy and Spain. The material from the prospective study consisted of cDNA or gDNA derived from T cells, B-cell-depleted T cells, or PBMCs. Deeply sampled blood TCRbeta repertoires from subjects exposed to, actively infected with, or recovered from COVID-19 were included in the dataset. A freely available public database, intended as a resource for researchers studying the immune response to SARS-CoV-2, is where the repertoires were released. Samples were obtained from the ongoing ImmuneRACE study (first 160 participants) and from 1,000 to 1,500 subjects provided by 6 global collaborators. The sample metadata nearly always contained a de-identified subject ID, COVID-19 status, age in years and sex. Where available, HLA class I and class II types were taken from metadata supplied by the sample provider and were not determined by assay-based typing.

Concerning this clone itself: Its antigen specificity is not known. Within one base of it there is no much larger clone, and no base qualities were kept.

The germline V gene (reference sequence) provides CDR1 SGHKS and CDR2 YYEKEE. The CDR3 sequence holds 17 residues, the cysteine and phenylalanine included. Here the CDR3 DNA is all that survives: 51 bases in frame from base 1. At the junction V is shortened by 0 bases and J by 3 bases; bases outside the gene matches: 8. Participants in the prospective study were aged 18 to 89 years, lived in about two dozen United States geographic areas, and enrolled through a virtual design. Cohort assignment in the prospective study relied on participant-reported clinical history from a screening survey and a study questionnaire. For ImmuneRACE Cohort 3, a participant was defined as recovered based on two consecutive negative NP/OP PCR tests, clearance by a healthcare professional, or resolution of symptoms. In the prospective study, whole blood, serum and a nasopharyngeal or oropharyngeal swab were collected from each participant by mobile phlebotomists. Prospective study participants could optionally give additional blood draws and questionnaires over an approximately two-month period. Blood samples from the prospective study were shipped frozen or at room temperature prior to DNA extraction.

TCRbeta CDR3 regions were amplified from genomic DNA using the immunoSEQ Assay, a bias-controlled multiplex PCR. In the original analysis: Nucleated cell counts per sample were estimated from amplification of reference gene primers within the assay. To quantify the absolute abundance of each unique TCRbeta CDR3 rearrangement, sequence reads were collapsed and filtered. For each sample, productive Simpson clonality was calculated by taking the square root of Simpson's diversity index across productive rearrangements. TCRdb's version of the immuneACCESS table is confined to in-frame rearrangements and falls short of the full clone set. An unresolved V gene accounts for under half of the shortfall where checked; the remainder is of unknown origin. The V and J calls and clone size come from that table; D and trimming were worked out from the DNA. The sample data list some 330,000 clones, and 92% of these were observed just once. Of the sample, about 18% is held by the ten largest clones.

Study-level results and caveats: Clinical and demographic metadata were provided uncurated, with the amount varying by source and participant.

The chain couples TRBV5-5 to TRBJ2-7; a stretch of 11 junction bases matches TRBD2. Sequencing input: PBMCs or T cells enriched from blood (not recorded which). The sequence was collected from a woman in her twenties or thirties who had recovered from COVID-19. The DNA sequence follows: TGTGCCAGCAGCTTGGTGATAGCGGGAGGGCCCCTCTACGAGCAGTACTTC. This is translated as CASSLVIAGGPLYEQYF.